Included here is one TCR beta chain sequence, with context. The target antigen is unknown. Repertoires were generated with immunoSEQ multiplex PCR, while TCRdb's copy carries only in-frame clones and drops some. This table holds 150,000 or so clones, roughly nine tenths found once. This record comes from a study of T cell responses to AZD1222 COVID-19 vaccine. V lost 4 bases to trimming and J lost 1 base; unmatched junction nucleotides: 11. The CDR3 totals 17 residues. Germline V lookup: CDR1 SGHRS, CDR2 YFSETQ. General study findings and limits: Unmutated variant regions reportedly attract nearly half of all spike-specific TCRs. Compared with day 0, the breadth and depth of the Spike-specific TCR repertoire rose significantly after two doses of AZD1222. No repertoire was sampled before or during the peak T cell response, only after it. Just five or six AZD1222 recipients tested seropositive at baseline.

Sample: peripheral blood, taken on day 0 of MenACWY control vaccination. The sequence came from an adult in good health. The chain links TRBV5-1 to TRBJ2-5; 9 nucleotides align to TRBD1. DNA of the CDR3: TGCGCCAGCAGCCAGGGACAGGGAGAAATCGCCCAAGAGACCCAGTACTTC. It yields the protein CASSQGQGEIAQETQYF.